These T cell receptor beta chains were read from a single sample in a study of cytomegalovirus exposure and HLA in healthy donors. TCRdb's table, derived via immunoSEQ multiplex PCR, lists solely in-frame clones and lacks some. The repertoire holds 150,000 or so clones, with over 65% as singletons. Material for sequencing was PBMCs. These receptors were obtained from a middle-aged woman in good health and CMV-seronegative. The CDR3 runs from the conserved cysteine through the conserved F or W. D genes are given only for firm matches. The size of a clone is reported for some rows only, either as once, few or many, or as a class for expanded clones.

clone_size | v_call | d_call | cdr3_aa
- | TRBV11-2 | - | CASSRFVPNTEAFF
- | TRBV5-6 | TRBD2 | CASSLLGSGGSYNEQFF
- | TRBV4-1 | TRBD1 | CASSQDWTGAFNQPQHF
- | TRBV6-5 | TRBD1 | CASGRDRGAEKLFF
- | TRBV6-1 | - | CATSLFPNSRYGYTF
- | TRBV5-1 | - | CASSLAGPSNYGYTF
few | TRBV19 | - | CASSIGGTSTDTQYF
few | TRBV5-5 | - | CASSYRDTLTNYGYTF
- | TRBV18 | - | CASSPGLSGQSSGNTIYF
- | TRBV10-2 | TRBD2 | CASSEKRLAGGTDTQYF
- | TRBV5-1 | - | CASSLNRYQETQYF
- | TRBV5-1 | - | CASSLAPEGGEKLFF
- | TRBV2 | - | CASSEAGLGHSSTDTQYF
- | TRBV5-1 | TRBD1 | CASSFGTGIYGYTF
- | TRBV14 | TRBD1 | CASSRVGGTNTGELFF
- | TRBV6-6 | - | CASSPRVQGNTEAFF
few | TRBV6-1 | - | CASSDNRASNQPQHF
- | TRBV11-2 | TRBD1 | CASSPRQGGGNQPQHF
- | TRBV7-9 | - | CASSRATEAFF
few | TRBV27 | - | CASSFLVSTGKTEAFF
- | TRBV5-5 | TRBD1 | CASSQGQGYGYTF
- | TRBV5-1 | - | CASSRRDNKETQYF
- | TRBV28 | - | CASSSPGEPQHF
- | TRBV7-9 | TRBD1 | CASSLQPGQAYGYTF
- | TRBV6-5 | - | CASSYSFKGVNSPLHF
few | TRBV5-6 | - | CASSLLGENTEAFF
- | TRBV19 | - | CASSGTLTDQPQHF
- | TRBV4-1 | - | CASSPPGWRLDEKLFF
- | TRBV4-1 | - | CASMGLTLRGGLQETQYF
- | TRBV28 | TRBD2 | CASSGGGVKNIQYF
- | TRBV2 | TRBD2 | CASSPRVGGALLYNEQFF
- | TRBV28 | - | CASSSFGPGNTDTQYF
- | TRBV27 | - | CASSREIPIRGPTYEQYF
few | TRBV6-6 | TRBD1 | CANTDRGQTYEQYF
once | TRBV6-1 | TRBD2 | CASSEIGGGNPYNEQFF
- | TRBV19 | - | CASSMEIYGYTF
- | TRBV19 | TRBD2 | CASSPGLLGGLAGSEQYF
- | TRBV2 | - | CASSARGEATGELFF
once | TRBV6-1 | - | CASSEVGARGSPLHF
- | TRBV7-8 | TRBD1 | CASSLGQGVKTGELFF
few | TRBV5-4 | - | CASSSLGHVNTEAFF